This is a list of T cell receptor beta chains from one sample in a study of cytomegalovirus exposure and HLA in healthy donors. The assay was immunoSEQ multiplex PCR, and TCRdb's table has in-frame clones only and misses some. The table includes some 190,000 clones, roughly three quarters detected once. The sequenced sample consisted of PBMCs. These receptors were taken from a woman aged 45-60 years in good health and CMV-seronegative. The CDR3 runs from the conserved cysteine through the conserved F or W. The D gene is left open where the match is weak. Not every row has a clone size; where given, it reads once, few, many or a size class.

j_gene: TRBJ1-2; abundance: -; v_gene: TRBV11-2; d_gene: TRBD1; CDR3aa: CASSQRQGTGVYGYTF; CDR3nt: TGTGCCAGCAGCCAACGTCAGGGGACAGGGGTGTATGGCTACACCTTC
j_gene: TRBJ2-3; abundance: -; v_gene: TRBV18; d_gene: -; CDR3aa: CASSTKADTQYF; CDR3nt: TGTGCCAGCTCAACTAAGGCAGATACGCAGTATTTT
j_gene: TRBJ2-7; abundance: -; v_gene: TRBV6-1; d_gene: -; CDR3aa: CASNTNRFAEQYF; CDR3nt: TGTGCCAGCAATACAAACAGGTTCGCCGAGCAGTACTTC
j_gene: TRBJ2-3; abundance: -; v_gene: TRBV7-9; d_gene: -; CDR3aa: CASEGTDTQYF; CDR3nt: TGTGCCAGCGAGGGTACAGATACGCAGTATTTT
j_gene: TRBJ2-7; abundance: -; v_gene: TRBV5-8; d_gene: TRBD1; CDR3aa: CASSFWSPGTVTYEQYF; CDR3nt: TGTGCCAGCAGCTTTTGGTCCCCCGGGACAGTAACTTACGAGCAGTACTTC
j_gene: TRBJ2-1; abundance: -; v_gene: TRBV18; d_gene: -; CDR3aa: CASSPSDSVTYNEQFF; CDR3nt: TGTGCCAGCTCACCCTCCGACAGCGTAACCTACAATGAGCAGTTCTTC
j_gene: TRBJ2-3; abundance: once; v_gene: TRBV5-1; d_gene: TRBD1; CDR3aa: CASSRRTGTDTQYF; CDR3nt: TGCGCCAGCAGCCGACGGACAGGAACAGATACGCAGTATTTT
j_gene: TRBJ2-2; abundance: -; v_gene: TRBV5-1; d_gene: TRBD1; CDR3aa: CASSGIRTGVSNTGELFF; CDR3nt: TGCGCCAGCAGCGGTATCCGGACAGGGGTTTCGAACACCGGGGAGCTGTTTTTT
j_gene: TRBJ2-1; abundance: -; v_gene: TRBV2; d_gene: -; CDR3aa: CASGRDTGYNEQFF; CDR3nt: TGTGCCAGCGGTCGGGACACCGGATACAATGAGCAGTTCTTC
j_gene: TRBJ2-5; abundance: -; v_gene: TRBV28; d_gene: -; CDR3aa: CASSLNGETQYF; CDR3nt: TGTGCCAGCAGTTTGAACGGGGAGACCCAGTACTTC
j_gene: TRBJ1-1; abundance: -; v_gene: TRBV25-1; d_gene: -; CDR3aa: CASKGVNTEAFF; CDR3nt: TGTGCCAGCAAGGGGGTGAACACTGAAGCTTTCTTT
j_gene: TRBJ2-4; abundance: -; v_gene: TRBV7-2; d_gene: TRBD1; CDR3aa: CASSLGQGQVPKNIQYF; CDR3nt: TGTGCCAGCAGCCTAGGCCAGGGACAGGTACCCAAAAACATTCAGTACTTC
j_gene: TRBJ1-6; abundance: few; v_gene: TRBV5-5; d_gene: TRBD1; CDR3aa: CASSTGQGWNSPLHF; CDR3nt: TGTGCCAGCAGCACCGGACAGGGGTGGAATTCACCCCTCCACTTT
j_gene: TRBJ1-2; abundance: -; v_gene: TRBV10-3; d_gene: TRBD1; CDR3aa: CAISENPGTGFRYTF; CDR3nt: TGTGCCATCAGTGAGAACCCCGGGACAGGATTTCGCTACACCTTC
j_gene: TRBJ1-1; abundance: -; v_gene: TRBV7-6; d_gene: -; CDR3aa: CASSLAAGLNTEAFF; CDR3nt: TGTGCCAGCAGCTTAGCGGCAGGGTTGAACACTGAAGCTTTCTTT
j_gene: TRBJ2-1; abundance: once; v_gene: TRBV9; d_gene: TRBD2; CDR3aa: CASSVSGSAHNEQFF; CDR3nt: TGTGCCAGCAGCGTTAGCGGGAGTGCCCACAATGAGCAGTTCTTC
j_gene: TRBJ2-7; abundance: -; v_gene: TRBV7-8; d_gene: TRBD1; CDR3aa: CASSFNRGQGSYEQYF; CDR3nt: TGTGCCAGCAGCTTTAACAGGGGGCAGGGCTCCTACGAGCAGTACTTC
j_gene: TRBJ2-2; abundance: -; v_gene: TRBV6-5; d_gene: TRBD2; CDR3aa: CASSPRGGRTGELFF; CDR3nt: TGTGCCAGCAGTCCCCGGGGGGGCAGGACCGGGGAGCTGTTTTTT
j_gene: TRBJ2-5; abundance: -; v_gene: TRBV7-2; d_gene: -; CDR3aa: CASSSPSGDRRKETQYF; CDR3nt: TGTGCCAGCAGCTCCCCATCGGGGGACAGAAGAAAAGAGACCCAGTACTTC
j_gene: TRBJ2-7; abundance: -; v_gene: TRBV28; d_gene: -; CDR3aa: CATCSIDYSYEQYF; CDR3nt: TGTGCCACCTGTTCAATCGACTACTCCTACGAGCAGTACTTC
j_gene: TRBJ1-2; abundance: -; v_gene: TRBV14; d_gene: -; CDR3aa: CASSLAGRSAGGYTF; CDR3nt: TGTGCCAGCAGCCTGGCAGGGCGTTCGGCGGGAGGCTACACCTTC
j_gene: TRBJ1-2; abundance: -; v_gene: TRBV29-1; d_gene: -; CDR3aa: CSVGSDRIYGYTF; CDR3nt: TGCAGCGTTGGGTCTGACAGGATATATGGCTACACCTTC
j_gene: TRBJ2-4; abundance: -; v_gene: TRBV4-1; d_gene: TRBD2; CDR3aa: CASSQDQGLAGGPSKNIQYF; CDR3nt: TGCGCCAGCAGCCAAGATCAAGGACTAGCGGGAGGGCCTAGCAAAAACATTCAGTACTTC
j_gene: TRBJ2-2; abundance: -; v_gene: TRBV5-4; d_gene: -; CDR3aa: CASSLRGQTGELFF; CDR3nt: TGTGCCAGCAGCTTACGAGGCCAGACCGGGGAGCTGTTTTTT
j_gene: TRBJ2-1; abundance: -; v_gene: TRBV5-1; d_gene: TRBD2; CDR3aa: CASSLAVGGLYNEQFF; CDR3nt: TGCGCCAGCAGCTTGGCCGTGGGAGGGCTATACAATGAGCAGTTCTTC
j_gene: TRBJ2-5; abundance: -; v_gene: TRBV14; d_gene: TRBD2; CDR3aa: CASSPQHLGLAGKETQYF; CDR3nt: TGTGCCAGCAGCCCGCAACATTTAGGACTAGCGGGGAAGGAGACCCAGTACTTC
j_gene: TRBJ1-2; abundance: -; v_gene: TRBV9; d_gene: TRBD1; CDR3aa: CASSRQGNGYTF; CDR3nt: TGTGCCAGCAGCAGACAGGGAAACGGCTACACCTTC
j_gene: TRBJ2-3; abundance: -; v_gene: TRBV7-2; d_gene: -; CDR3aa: CASSQGTPTDTQYF; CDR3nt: TGTGCCAGCAGTCAGGGTACCCCCACAGATACGCAGTATTTT
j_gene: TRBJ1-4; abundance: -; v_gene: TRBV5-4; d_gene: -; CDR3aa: CASTPAGGEKLFF; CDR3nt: TGTGCCAGCACCCCGGCGGGGGGGGAAAAACTGTTTTTT
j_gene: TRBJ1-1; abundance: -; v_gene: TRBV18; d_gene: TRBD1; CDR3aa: CASSPRAGTGVMNTEAFF; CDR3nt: TGTGCCAGCTCACCACGGGCCGGGACAGGGGTAATGAACACTGAAGCTTTCTTT
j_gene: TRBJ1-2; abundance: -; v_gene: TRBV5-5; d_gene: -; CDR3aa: CASSGGGGGNGYTF; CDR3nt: TGTGCCAGCAGCGGGGGTGGGGGAGGCAATGGCTACACCTTC
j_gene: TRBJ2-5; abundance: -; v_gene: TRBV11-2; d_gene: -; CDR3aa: CASRGGEETQYF; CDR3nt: TGTGCCAGCAGAGGGGGGGAAGAGACCCAGTACTTC
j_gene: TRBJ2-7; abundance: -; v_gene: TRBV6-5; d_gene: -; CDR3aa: CASSYASSSYEQYF; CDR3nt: TGTGCCAGCAGTTACGCTTCCAGCTCCTACGAGCAGTACTTC
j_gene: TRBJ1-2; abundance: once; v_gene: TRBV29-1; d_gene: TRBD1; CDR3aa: CSVERGTGRNGYTF; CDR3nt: TGCAGCGTTGAGCGCGGGACAGGGAGGAATGGCTACACCTTC
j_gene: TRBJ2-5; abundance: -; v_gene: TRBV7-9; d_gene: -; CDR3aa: CASSLDGRVETQYF; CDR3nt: TGTGCCAGCAGCTTAGATGGCAGGGTTGAGACCCAGTACTTC
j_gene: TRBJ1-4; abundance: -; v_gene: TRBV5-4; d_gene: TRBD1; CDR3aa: CASSLQGATNEKLFF; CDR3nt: TGTGCCAGCAGCTTACAGGGGGCAACTAATGAAAAACTGTTTTTT
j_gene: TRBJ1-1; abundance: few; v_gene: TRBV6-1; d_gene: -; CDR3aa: CASSGEEDTEAFF; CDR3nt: TGTGCCAGCAGCGGGGAAGAGGACACTGAAGCTTTCTTT